This record concerns one T cell receptor beta chain sequence. Its cognate antigen is unknown. These data are taken from a study of cytomegalovirus exposure and HLA in healthy donors. Overall study findings and caveats: Later analysis identified 15,000 to 20,000 TCR beta sequences associated with HLA alleles, using a false discovery rate threshold of 0.05.

Trimming took off 3 bases at V and 2 bases at J, with 4 bases between the two ends. Germline V gene lookup returns CDR1 SEHNR and CDR2 FQNEAQ (reference sequence). There are 12 residues in the CDR3. The PCR contained 60 Vbeta and 13 Jbeta primers. Data came from immunoSEQ multiplex PCR; TCRdb stores just in-frame clones and leaves some out. Among around 150,000 clones listed, about 80% were seen once. This clonotype was sampled from a man aged 30-40 years in good health and CMV-seronegative. Specimen: PBMCs. The chain carries TRBV7-9 and TRBJ1-2; D call uncertain. CDR3 amino acids: CASSFENYGYTF. The CDR3 bases are TGTGCCAGCAGCTTCGAGAACTATGGCTACACCTTC.